This passage covers 26 T cell receptor beta chains from one sample sequenced in a study of blood T cell repertoires in COVID-19. Here immunoSEQ multiplex PCR was the method, and the copy in TCRdb shows in-frame clones only, minus some. The table has about 480,000 clones, around 87% seen once. The specimen sequenced was PBMCs or T cells enriched from blood (not recorded which). All receptors derive from a woman aged 40 to 49 who had recovered from COVID-19.

In this sample, this clone turned up a few times. The chain employs TRBV3-1 (or the pseudogene TRBV3-2) and TRBJ2-1; 11 positions agree with TRBD2. The CDR3 runs to 18 residues. Germline CDR1 reads LGHDT; CDR2 reads YNNKEL (reference sequence). J gave up 6 bases and V 4 bases, and 14 bases lay outside the gene matches. This CDR3 is CASSRRTSGQLGGNEQFF. CDR3 DNA sequence: TGTGCCAGCAGCCGACGGACTAGCGGGCAACTCGGGGGCAATGAGCAGTTCTTC.

To note about this clone: No DNA is shown, since the ends of the CDR3 on it are uncertain; the CDR3 is the one TCRdb lists. The CDR3 loop reads CASSPRGVASGTPGGYF. This chain links TRBV9 with TRBJ2-3; TRBD2, as called in the table, went unchecked against the DNA. Germline assignment: CDR1 SGDLS and CDR2 YYNGEE. The CDR3 is made up of 17 amino acids, end residues included.

The CDR3 nucleotides are TGTGCCAGCAGCCTTACAGGGATAAGCTCCTACGAGCAGTACTTC. Its translation is CASSLTGISSYEQYF. The genes are TRBV9 and TRBJ2-7, with a tentative D call TRBD1 (6 bases). Germline V gene data show CDR1 as SGDLS and CDR2 as YYNGEE. CDR3 size: 15 residues. The germline V and J ends were trimmed by 4 bases and 0 bases, with 14 bases remaining between them.

The chain links TRBV7-8 to TRBJ2-2; D ambiguous. V lost 1 base and J lost 5, with 11 bases in between. Looked up from germline, CDR1 is SGHVS and CDR2 is FQNEAQ. The CDR3 is 15 amino acids. The CDR3 DNA reads TGTGCCAGCAGCTTAGTCGGGTTTTCGACCGGGGAGCTGTTTTTT. Residues: CASSLVGFSTGELFF.

V and J are TRBV27 and TRBJ2-6; possible D gene TRBD2, 6 bases. This CDR3 contains 16 residues. The V end lost 1 base, the J end lost 4 bases, and 11 bases lay between the germline ends. The germline CDR1 and CDR2 sequences are MNHEY and SMNVEV (reference sequence). For the CDR3, the DNA is TGTGCCAGCAGTTTATTAGGAGGGTTCGGGGCCAACGTCCTGACTTTC. Translating it yields CASSLLGGFGANVLTF.

V gene TRBV11-2 combines with J gene TRBJ2-7; 16 bases agree with TRBD2. This CDR3 has 18 residues. V was clipped by 5 bases and J by 7 bases; unmatched bases: 14. CDR1 and CDR2 from the germline V gene are SGHAT and FQNNGV. The CDR3 here is CASSLTRGLAGGTWEQYF. The CDR3 coding sequence is TGTGCCAGCAGCCTAACGCGGGGACTAGCGGGAGGGACGTGGGAGCAGTACTTC.

V gene TRBV19 combines with J gene TRBJ2-7; D may be TRBD1 (6 bases). Germline V lookup: CDR1 LNHDA, CDR2 SQIVND (reference sequence). CDR3 length: 14 amino acids. The V and J ends lost 5 bases and 6 bases respectively, with 17 bases between them. CDR3 protein: CASSQGRIVSEQYF. DNA for the CDR3: TGTGCCAGTAGTCAGGGGCGCATAGTCAGCGAGCAGTACTTC.

This clone appeared once. The chain recombines TRBV2 with TRBJ2-2, with a possible D match to TRBD2 (6 bases). CDR3 length equals 13 residues. Germline CDR1 is SNHLY and CDR2 is FYNNEI. V lost 6 bases to trimming and J lost 4 bases, with 9 bases between them. CDR3 coding DNA: TGTGCCAGCAGGAGGGAGGTCACCGGGGAGCTGTTTTTT. Protein product: CASRREVTGELFF.

This rearrangement joins TRBV5-5 to TRBJ1-5; D may be TRBD1 (5 bases). Germline V gene sequence: CDR1 SGHKS, CDR2 YYEKEE (reference sequence). The CDR3 loop spans 15 amino acids. With 1 base removed from V and 1 base from J, the gap between germline ends came to 9 bases. CDR3 in DNA: TGTGCCAGCAGCTTGACAGGTTTGAGCAATCAGCCCCAGCATTTT. Translating gives CASSLTGLSNQPQHF.

On this clone itself: Other DNA sequences in the same sample also yield this CDR3. CDR3: CASSLGVNTGELFF. CDR3 DNA sequence: TGCGCCAGCAGCTTGGGCGTAAACACCGGGGAGCTGTTTTTT. The chain uses TRBV5-1 and TRBJ2-2, with D uncertain. Trimming stripped 0 bases from V and 2 bases from J, with 5 bases between. There are 14 residues in the CDR3. Germline V gives CDR1 SGHRS, CDR2 YFSETQ.

The genes are TRBV7-9 and TRBJ1-2; TRBD1 matches 7 bases. The V gene end was trimmed by 3 bases and the J gene end by 3 bases; junction bases not matched to a gene: 1. CDR1 is SEHNR, CDR2 FQNEAQ, per germline (reference sequence). The length of the CDR3 is 13 residues. This CDR3 reads CASSFQGDYGYTF. CDR3 bases: TGTGCCAGCAGCTTTCAGGGGGACTATGGCTACACCTTC.

This CDR3 reads CASSAQWTGTNTGELFF. CDR3 in DNA: TGTGCCAGCAGTGCGCAATGGACAGGCACGAACACCGGGGAGCTGTTTTTT. The V call is TRBV6-4, the J call TRBJ2-2, with 7 bases identical to TRBD1. After removal of 4 bases from V and 0 bases from J, the junction contained 8 bases not matched to a gene. The CDR3 has 17 residues. In germline, CDR1 is MRHNA, CDR2 SNTAGT.

This clone has just a few counts. The V gene is TRBV12-3 or TRBV12-4, the J gene TRBJ2-1; perhaps TRBD2 as D (6 bases). Trimming removed 6 bases from V and 6 bases from J, with 12 bases in between. The CDR3 loop spans 13 amino acids. The CDR3 sequence is CASRRTTSNEQFF. DNA for the CDR3: TGTGCCAGCAGGAGGACTACTTCCAATGAGCAGTTCTTC.

This CDR3 reads CASSQDSGDRSKAFF. CDR3 bases: TGTGCCAGCAGCCAAGATTCGGGGGACAGAAGTAAAGCTTTCTTT. The rearrangement joins TRBV3-1 (or the pseudogene TRBV3-2) to TRBJ1-1; TRBD1 matches 7 bases. The germline V gene encodes CDR1 LGHDT and CDR2 YNNKEL (reference sequence). With V trimmed by 0 bases and J by 9 bases, 10 bases remained unmatched. The CDR3 extends over 15 amino acids.

The rearrangement joins TRBV11-3 to TRBJ2-7; D gene unclear. Germline lookup yields CDR1 SGHNT and CDR2 YENEEA. This CDR3 has 13 residues. Trimming removed 5 bases from V and 3 bases from J, with 11 bases in between. The CDR3 loop reads CASSPTFYYEQYF. The CDR3 coding sequence is TGTGCCAGCAGCCCCACATTTTACTACGAGCAGTACTTC.

The chain is built from TRBV5-1 and TRBJ2-5, with D perhaps TRBD2 (6 bases). From germline, CDR1 is SGHRS and CDR2 YFSETQ. The CDR3 length is 16 residues. Between the trimmed V and J ends, which lost 0 bases and 1 base, there was a span of 13 bases. The CDR3: CASSLAALGGQETQYF. For the CDR3, the DNA is TGCGCCAGCAGCTTGGCCGCCCTGGGGGGCCAAGAGACCCAGTACTTC.

This chain links TRBV29-1 with TRBJ1-2, with a possible D match to TRBD1 (6 bases). Trimming left V 5 bases short and J 2 bases short, with 9 bases between. CDR1 is SQVTM and CDR2 is ANQGSEA in the germline V gene. The CDR3 spans 12 residues. The CDR3 sequence is CSVLGGNYGYTF. CDR3 bases: TGCAGCGTTCTAGGGGGAAACTATGGCTACACCTTC.

Worth noting for this clone: Other nucleotide sequences from this sample produce the same CDR3. The chain uses TRBV24-1 and TRBJ1-1, with 7 nucleotides matching TRBD1. Germline V lookup: CDR1 KGHDR, CDR2 SFDVKD. The CDR3 spans 15 residues. Trimming cost V 4 bases and J 1 base; bases outside gene matches: 5. The CDR3 reads CATSDAGTENTEAFF. DNA for the CDR3: TGTGCCACCAGTGACGCCGGGACAGAGAACACTGAAGCTTTCTTT.

This sequence joins TRBV14 and TRBJ2-1; tentative D call: TRBD2 (6 bases). Germline assignment: CDR1 SGHDN and CDR2 FVKESK. Trimming removed 5 bases at V and 5 bases at J, with 19 bases between. The CDR3 extends over 16 amino acids. This CDR3 is CASSSSLKRANNEQFF. CDR3 DNA sequence: TGTGCCAGCAGCAGCTCCTTGAAGCGGGCGAACAATGAGCAGTTCTTC.

The chain joins TRBV6-2 or TRBV6-3 to TRBJ2-1; 8 bases map to TRBD2. The V gene end was trimmed by 5 bases and the J gene end by 6 bases; junction bases not matched to a gene: 6. Germline-derived CDR1 and CDR2 are MNHEY and SVGEGT. The CDR3 extends over 14 amino acids. In nucleotides, the CDR3 is TGTGCCAGCAGTCGGGGGGGGCCCCTCAATGAGCAGTTCTTC. This translates into CASSRGGPLNEQFF.

The gene calls are TRBV19 and TRBJ1-5, with D possibly being TRBD1 (6 bases). The CDR3 consists of 18 residues. Germline V gene data show CDR1 as LNHDA and CDR2 as SQIVND (reference sequence). The germline V and J ends were trimmed by 3 bases and 2 bases, with 20 bases remaining between them. CDR3 amino acids: CASSMITGTSGGNQPQHF. The CDR3 coding sequence is TGTGCCAGTAGTATGATTACAGGGACCAGCGGGGGCAATCAGCCCCAGCATTTT.

As to this clone: The sample carries other DNA sequences with the same CDR3. The chain carries TRBV18 and TRBJ1-1; D call uncertain. Germline values: CDR1 KGHSH, CDR2 LQKENI. Trimming removed 1 base at V and 1 base at J, with 10 bases between. CDR3 length: 15 residues. The CDR3 DNA reads TGTGCCAGCTCACCACGCCGGGAGGGGAACACTGAAGCTTTCTTT. This gives the protein CASSPRREGNTEAFF.

J is TRBJ1-2 and V is TRBV7-9, with 8 nucleotides matching TRBD1. The CDR3 sequence is 14 residues long. Germline assignment: CDR1 SEHNR and CDR2 FQNEAQ (reference sequence). The junction had 6 bases not matched to a gene; V was cut back by 5 bases and J by 4 bases. This CDR3 is CASSRTGSSYGYTF. DNA of the CDR3: TGTGCCAGCAGCCGGACAGGGAGTAGCTATGGCTACACCTTC.

This sequence joins TRBV30 and TRBJ2-2; the match to TRBD2 covers 8 bases. The CDR3 is 14 amino acids. J gave up 6 bases and V 2 bases, and 5 bases lay outside the gene matches. CDR1 is GTSNPN and CDR2 is SVGIG in the germline V gene (reference sequence). CDR3 nucleotides: TGTGCCTGGAGTCAAACTAGCGGAGCCGGGGAGCTGTTTTTT. It encodes CAWSQTSGAGELFF.

The rearrangement joins TRBV2 to TRBJ2-6, with TRBD1 matching 7 bases. Germline lookup yields CDR1 SNHLY and CDR2 FYNNEI. There are 14 residues in the CDR3. Losses at the gene ends were 8 bases for V and 4 bases for J; bases not matched to a gene: 5. CDR3 amino acids: CASSGGAGANVLTF. CDR3 in DNA: TGTGCCAGCTCAGGGGGAGCAGGGGCCAACGTCCTGACTTTC.

The chain employs TRBV18 and TRBJ2-2; a weak D match, TRBD1 (5 bases). V gave up 2 bases and J gave up 0 bases, with 7 bases separating them. Germline lookup yields CDR1 KGHSH and CDR2 LQKENI. The CDR3 is 15 amino acids. In DNA form, the CDR3 reads TGTGCCAGCTCACCAAGGACACCGAACACCGGGGAGCTGTTTTTT. Its translation is CASSPRTPNTGELFF. Filled out from reference TRBV18 and TRBJ2-2, the complete variable domain reads NAGVMQNPRHLVRRRGQEARLRCSPMKGHSHVYWYRQLPEEGLKFMVYLQKENIIDESGMPKERFSAEFPKEGPSILRIQQVVRGDSAAYFCASSPRTPNTGELFFGEGSRLTVL.